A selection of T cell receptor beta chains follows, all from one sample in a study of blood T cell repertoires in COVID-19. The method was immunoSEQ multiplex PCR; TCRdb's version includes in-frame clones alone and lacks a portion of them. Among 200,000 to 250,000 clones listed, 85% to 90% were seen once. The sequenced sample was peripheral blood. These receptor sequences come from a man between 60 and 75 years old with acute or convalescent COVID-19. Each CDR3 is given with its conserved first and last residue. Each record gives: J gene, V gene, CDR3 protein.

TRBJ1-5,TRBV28,CASSPGEGVQPQHF
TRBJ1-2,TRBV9,CASSPLRSNYGYTF
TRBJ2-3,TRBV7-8,CASSLVAGSSTDTQYF
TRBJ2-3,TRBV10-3,CAINTAGRGDTQYF
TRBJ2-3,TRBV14,CASSQVPPAGGGDTQYF
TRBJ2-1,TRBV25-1,CASSEGTGGSYNEQFF
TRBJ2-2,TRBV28,CASSPLQGGGTGELFF
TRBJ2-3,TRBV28,CASSRDRGTDTQYF
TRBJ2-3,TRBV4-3,CASSPNRGSDTQYF
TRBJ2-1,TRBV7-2,CASSRMAGAYNEQFF